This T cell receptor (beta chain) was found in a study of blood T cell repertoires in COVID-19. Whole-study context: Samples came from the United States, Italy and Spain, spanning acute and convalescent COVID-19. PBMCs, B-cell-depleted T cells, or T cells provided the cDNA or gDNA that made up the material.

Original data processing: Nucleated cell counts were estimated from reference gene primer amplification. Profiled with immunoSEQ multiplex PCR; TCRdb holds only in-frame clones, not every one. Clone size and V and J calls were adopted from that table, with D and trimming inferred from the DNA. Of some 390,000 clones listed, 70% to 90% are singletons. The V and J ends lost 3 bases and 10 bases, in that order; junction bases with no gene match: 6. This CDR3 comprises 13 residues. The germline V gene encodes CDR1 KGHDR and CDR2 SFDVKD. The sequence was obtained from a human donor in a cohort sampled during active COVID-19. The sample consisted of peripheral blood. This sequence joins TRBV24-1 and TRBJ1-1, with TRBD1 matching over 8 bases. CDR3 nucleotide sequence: TGTGCCACCAGTGATGGGCAGGGGGCCTCAGCTTTCTTT. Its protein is CATSDGQGASAFF.